Below, one T cell receptor beta chain is given with its context. What it recognizes is unknown. The cohort excluded patients with autoimmune disease history or systemic immunosuppression. This table comes from immunoSEQ multiplex PCR, and its TCRdb copy is limited to in-frame clones, with some not included. Among some 77,000 clones, over 80% were seen once, and the ten largest hold 7% to 9.5%. Germline CDR1 reads SGDLS; CDR2 reads YYNGEE. V dropped 4 bases and J dropped 3; count of bases not matched to a gene: 2. The CDR3 sequence is 14 residues long. The sample comes from a study of OX40 agonist ivuxolimab in advanced cancers. Study context: Ivuxolimab is a fully human IgG2 antibody that activates OX40 (CD134). Patients receiving dose escalation had hepatocellular carcinoma, melanoma, renal cell or head and neck cancer. General study points: The study observed clonal expansion of CD4+ and CD8+ blood T cells by week 6 at 0.1 to 3.0 mg/kg.

Sequencing used CD4+ or CD8+ T cells sorted from blood, obtained in a trial of the OX40 agonist ivuxolimab. The chain combines TRBV9 with TRBJ2-5, with 11 nucleotides matching TRBD2. The TCR was taken from an adult with an advanced solid tumor such as melanoma, head and neck, liver or kidney cancer. Written as DNA, the CDR3 is TGTGCCAGCAGCTTTAGCGGGGGGGAAGAGACCCAGTACTTC. Encoded protein: CASSFSGGEETQYF.